The next 22 T cell receptor beta chains were all read from a single sample in a study of T cells in Graves' hyperthyroidism and ophthalmopathy. What was amplified from RNA transcripts were TCR beta CDR3 regions. HTBI primers were used for first-round RT-PCR of the TCR CDR3. A single record per CDR3 protein comes from TCRdb applying MiXCR to the multiplex PCR reads. Altogether hundreds of thousands of distinct CDR3 sequences are present, approximately 16% being singletons, with the ten largest covering roughly 3.5%. Sequencing was done on a sample of blood. These receptors originate from a woman in her forties with Graves' ophthalmopathy.

This clonotype was seen only a few times. This chain connects TRBV2 to TRBJ2-1; D gene unclear. The CDR3 sequence is 12 residues long. V was cut by 7 bases and J by 2 bases, with 6 bases left in between. Per the germline V gene, CDR1 is SNHLY and CDR2 is FYNNEI. CDR3 in amino acids: CASMRAYNEQFF. The CDR3 DNA reads as TGTGCCAGCATGCGCGCCTACAATGAGCAGTTCTTC.

This clonotype was picked up a small number of times. This sequence joins TRBV6-2 or TRBV6-3 and TRBJ2-1; no firm D call. There are 14 residues in the CDR3. Germline V CDR1 and CDR2: MNHEY, SVGEGT. Deletions cut 9 bases from V and 4 bases from J, with 16 bases between. This chain's CDR3 is CARVLQDSYNEQFF. In DNA form, the CDR3 reads TGTGCCAGGGTGTTACAAGACTCGTACAATGAGCAGTTCTTC.

This clonotype came up a few times. The chain has TRBV7-9 and TRBJ2-1, with D tentatively TRBD1 (5 bases). V lost 5 bases and J 0 bases, leaving 11 bases between the germline ends. Germline CDR1 reads SEHNR; CDR2 reads FQNEAQ (reference sequence). The CDR3 contains 15 residues. This chain's CDR3 is CASSTRQSSYNEQFF. The DNA for the CDR3 is TGTGCCAGCAGCACGCGACAGAGCTCCTACAATGAGCAGTTCTTC.

V usage is TRBV30 and J usage is TRBJ2-3; D not resolved. V gave up 2 bases and J gave up 3 bases, with 15 bases separating them. The CDR3 runs to 15 residues. The germline CDR1 and CDR2 sequences are GTSNPN and SVGIG (reference sequence). The CDR3 region is CAWSTLPGNTDTQYF. The CDR3 DNA reads as TGTGCCTGGAGTACTCTACCGGGCAATACAGATACGCAGTATTTT.

The rearrangement uses TRBV10-3 and TRBJ2-7; D is perhaps TRBD1 or TRBD2 (6 bases each). The CDR3 has 12 residues. Germline V gene sequence: CDR1 ENHRY, CDR2 SYGVKD. The V end lost 10 bases, the J end lost 2 bases, and 12 bases lay between the germline ends. The CDR3 DNA sequence: TGTGCCACTTCGGGGGCAGCCTACGAGCAGTACTTC. This sequence encodes CATSGAAYEQYF.

J is TRBJ2-5 and V is TRBV30, with D perhaps given as TRBD1 or TRBD2 (5 bases each). Germline V gene sequence: CDR1 GTSNPN, CDR2 SVGIG (reference sequence). Between the trimmed V and J ends, which lost 0 bases and 5 bases, there was a span of 7 bases. The CDR3 has 12 residues. DNA of the CDR3: TGTGCCTGGAGTGTTTGGGGGGAGACCCAGTACTTC. Residues: CAWSVWGETQYF.

The chain is built from TRBV2 and TRBJ2-5; a weak D match, TRBD2 (5 bases). Germline V gene data show CDR1 as SNHLY and CDR2 as FYNNEI. The CDR3 is made up of 14 amino acids. Trimming took off 8 bases at V and 4 bases at J, with 17 bases between the two ends. As DNA, the CDR3 is TGTGCCAGCTCCCAGAGGAGGTTGGGAGAGACCCAGTACTTC. This encodes CASSQRRLGETQYF.

In its sample, this clonotype was seen a few times. J is TRBJ2-7 and V is TRBV6-1, with 8 bases matching TRBD2. The CDR3 extends over 17 amino acids. The germline CDR1 and CDR2 sequences are MNHNS and SASEGT. V gave up 2 bases and J gave up 4 bases; unmatched junction bases: 13. CDR3 region: CASSERGGTSGRYEQYF. The CDR3 coding sequence is TGTGCCAGCAGTGAAAGGGGGGGCACTAGCGGTCGTTACGAGCAGTACTTC.

Many counts were recorded for this clonotype. This chain connects TRBV2 to TRBJ1-1; tentative D call: TRBD1 (6 bases). The CDR3 consists of 13 residues. Per the germline V gene, CDR1 is SNHLY and CDR2 is FYNNEI. The V end lost 2 bases, the J end lost 9 bases, and 13 bases lay between the germline ends. The CDR3 DNA reads TGTGCCAGCAGTGAATGGAGGACAGCTCAAGCTTTCTTT. Protein product: CASSEWRTAQAFF.

The chain has TRBV28 and TRBJ2-3; D call uncertain. Trimming removed 2 bases at V and 0 bases at J, with 12 bases between. Germline-derived CDR1 and CDR2 are MDHEN and SYDVKM. The CDR3 is 16 amino acids. The CDR3 here is CASSLNPDPSTDTQYF. CDR3 nucleotide sequence: TGTGCCAGCAGTTTAAACCCGGACCCTAGCACAGATACGCAGTATTTT.

Regarding this clonotype: Being one base from a much bigger clone, this may be a read error. The rearrangement links TRBV27 to TRBJ2-7, with TRBD2 matching 11 bases. The length of the CDR3 is 15 residues. Trimming removed 5 bases from V and 7 bases from J; junction bases left unmatched: 10. Per germline, CDR1 MNHEY and CDR2 SMNVEV (reference sequence). Written as DNA, the CDR3 is TGTGCCAGCAGTACCCGACTAGCGGGGCACAATGAGCAGTACTTC. Protein sequence: CASSTRLAGHNEQYF.

In this sample, this clonotype turned up a few times. This chain joins TRBV12-3 or TRBV12-4 and TRBJ2-1; 13 bases align to TRBD2. Germline trimming cut 5 bases from V and 5 bases from J; bases unmatched to any gene: 6. The CDR3 length is 16 residues. The CDR3 spells CASSRTSGGVNNEQFF. CDR3 nucleotide sequence: TGTGCCAGCAGTAGGACTAGCGGGGGTGTTAACAATGAGCAGTTCTTC.

In its sample, this clonotype was seen many times. The CDR3 DNA follows: TGTGCCAGCAGTAATAGCGGTTACAATGAGCAGTTCTTC. Its translation is CASSNSGYNEQFF. The V and J genes are TRBV6-1 and TRBJ2-1, with D maybe TRBD2 (6 bases). The CDR3 runs 13 residues. The ends were cut back, 5 bases at V and 4 bases at J, with 9 bases in the middle. Germline CDR1 MNHNS, CDR2 SASEGT.

Only a few counts were recorded for this clonotype. The chain is built from TRBV2 and TRBJ1-1, with 7 bases matching TRBD1. J was trimmed by 0 bases and V by 6 bases; bases with no gene match: 10. CDR3 length: 16 residues. The germline CDR1 and CDR2 sequences are SNHLY and FYNNEI. CDR3 coding DNA: TGTGCCAGCAGGATTCGGACAGGAGCTATGAACACTGAAGCTTTCTTT. Protein product: CASRIRTGAMNTEAFF.

This clonotype was counted at least ten times. The J gene is TRBJ2-1, the V gene TRBV4-2, with 12 bases fitting TRBD2. The CDR3 totals 16 residues. V gave up 0 bases and J gave up 6 bases; unmatched junction bases: 3. Germline assignment: CDR1 LGHNA and CDR2 YNFKEQ. The chain's CDR3 is CASSQDRTSGINEQFF. CDR3 coding DNA: TGTGCCAGCAGCCAAGATCGGACTAGCGGGATCAATGAGCAGTTCTTC.

In this sample, this clonotype turned up a few times. CDR3 loop: CSARTSGGYYNEQFF. CDR3 sequence (DNA): TGCAGTGCCCGGACTAGCGGGGGGTACTACAATGAGCAGTTCTTC. The chain combines TRBV20-1 with TRBJ2-1, with 14 bases fitting TRBD2. The junction had 4 bases not matched to a gene; V was cut back by 6 bases and J by 3 bases. The germline gives CDR1 DFQATT, CDR2 SNEGSKA (reference sequence). The CDR3 has 15 residues.

The J gene is TRBJ2-2, the V gene TRBV5-1, with unresolved D. CDR3 length equals 14 residues. With 3 bases removed from V and 5 bases from J, the gap between germline ends came to 11 bases. The V gene's germline CDR1 is SGHRS and CDR2 YFSETQ. The CDR3 is CASSSRAGTGELFF. The DNA for the CDR3 is TGCGCCAGCAGCTCCCGTGCTGGAACCGGGGAGCTGTTTTTT.

In its sample, this clonotype was seen many times. V usage is TRBV7-8 and J usage is TRBJ2-1; 9 positions match TRBD1. With 5 bases clipped from V and 4 bases from J, the junction kept 6 bases outside the gene matches. CDR1 and CDR2 from the germline V gene are SGHVS and FQNEAQ. This CDR3 contains 15 residues. The CDR3 DNA reads as TGTGCCAGCAGCAACCGGACAGGGGCGTACAATGAGCAGTTCTTC. This gives the protein CASSNRTGAYNEQFF.

About this clonotype: This CDR3 is missing its conserved last phenylalanine or tryptophan, likely due to a read error. This chain links TRBV28 with TRBJ1-2; tentative D call: TRBD1 (6 bases). CDR3 length equals 13 residues. The V end was cut by 3 bases, the J end by 8 bases, with 13 bases between. Per the germline V gene, CDR1 is MDHEN and CDR2 is SYDVKM. The CDR3 region is CASSLRRGGGYTL. CDR3 DNA sequence: TGTGCCAGCAGTTTGAGGCGAGGGGGGGGCTACACCCTC.

This clonotype was counted at least ten times. The V and J genes are TRBV7-9 and TRBJ2-1; 11 bases are shared with TRBD2. CDR1 and CDR2 (germline): SEHNR, FQNEAQ (reference sequence). Trimming removed 0 bases from V and 5 bases from J; junction bases left unmatched: 3. The CDR3 has 16 amino acids. CDR3 sequence (DNA): TGTGCCAGCAGCTTAGCGGGACTAGCGGATAACAATGAGCAGTTCTTC. This gives the protein CASSLAGLADNNEQFF.

Concerning this clonotype itself: This may stem from a read error, because a much larger clone lies one nucleotide away. The chain couples TRBV11-2 to TRBJ1-5, with 7 bases identical to TRBD1. CDR1 and CDR2 from the germline V gene are SGHAT and FQNNGV. V lost 5 bases, J lost 5 bases, and 3 bases stayed unmatched. This CDR3 comprises 13 residues. The CDR3 protein is CASSRGGDQPQHF. CDR3 nucleotide sequence: TGTGCCAGCAGCCGAGGGGGCGATCAGCCCCAGCATTTT. The full variable domain, rest sourced from reference TRBV11-2 and TRBJ1-5, is EAGVAQSPRYKIIEKRQSVAFWCNPISGHATLYWYQQILGQGPKLLIQFQNNGVVDDSQLPKDRFSAERLKGVDSTLKIQPAKLEDSAVYLCASSRGGDQPQHFGDGTRLSIL.

This clonotype was counted ten times or more. The chain recombines TRBV20-1 with TRBJ2-3; D may match TRBD1 or TRBD2 (6 bases each). In germline, CDR1 is DFQATT, CDR2 SNEGSKA (reference sequence). There are 13 residues in the CDR3. V lost 6 bases and J 4 bases, leaving 14 bases between the germline ends. The chain's CDR3 is CSAKYRDSDTQYF. The CDR3 DNA reads TGCAGTGCCAAGTACAGGGACTCAGATACGCAGTATTTT.